This TCR beta chain was identified during a study of T cell changes during pregnancy in multiple sclerosis. The protocol was immunoSEQ multiplex PCR, while the TCRdb copy is restricted to in-frame clones and leaves out a portion. The sample lists 95,000 to 100,000 clones; about 90% were seen once. Looked up from germline, CDR1 is MDHEN and CDR2 is SYDVKM. CDR3 length equals 15 residues. The V segment lost 5 bases and the J segment 3 bases; nucleotides outside the gene matches: 4. The chain recombines TRBV28 with TRBJ2-7, with 13 bases aligning to TRBD2. Sequencing was performed on peripheral blood, taken after pregnancy. This receptor was identified in a female donor in good health, enrolled as a control in a pregnancy study. CDR3 nucleotides: TGTGCCAGCAGTCAACTAGCGGGAGGGCGCTACGAGCAGTACTTC. Its translation is CASSQLAGGRYEQYF. Full variable domain (remainder filled in from reference TRBV28 and TRBJ2-7): DVKVTQSSRYLVKRTGEKVFLECVQDMDHENMFWYRQDPGLGLRLIYFSYDVKMKEKGDIPEGYSVSREKKERFSLILESASTNQTSMYLCASSQLAGGRYEQYFGPGTRLTVT.